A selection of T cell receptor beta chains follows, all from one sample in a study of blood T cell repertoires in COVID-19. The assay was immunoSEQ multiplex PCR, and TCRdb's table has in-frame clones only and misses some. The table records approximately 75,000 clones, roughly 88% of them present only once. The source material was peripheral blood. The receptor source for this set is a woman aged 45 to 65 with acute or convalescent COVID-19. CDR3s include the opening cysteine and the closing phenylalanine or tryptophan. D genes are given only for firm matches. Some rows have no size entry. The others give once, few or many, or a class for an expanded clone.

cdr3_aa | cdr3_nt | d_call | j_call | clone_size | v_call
CASSPGTGSMNTEAFF | TGCGCCAGCAGCCCGGGGACAGGAAGTATGAACACTGAAGCTTTCTTT | TRBD1 | TRBJ1-1 | few | TRBV5-1
CASGGTGGGYGYTF | TGTGCTAGTGGTGGGACAGGGGGCGGCTATGGCTACACCTTC | TRBD1 | TRBJ1-2 | - | TRBV12-5
CASSQAWRNTEAFF | TGTGCCAGCAGCCAAGCGTGGAGAAACACTGAAGCTTTCTTT | - | TRBJ1-1 | - | TRBV3-1/TRBV3-2
CASGLAQGGPYNEQFF | TGTGCTAGTGGTTTGGCGCAGGGGGGCCCCTACAATGAGCAGTTCTTC | - | TRBJ2-1 | - | TRBV12-5
CASSLPPGGTSGTDTQYF | TGCGCCAGCAGCCTCCCGCCGGGAGGGACTAGCGGCACAGATACGCAGTATTTT | TRBD2 | TRBJ2-3 | - | TRBV4-1
CSASPRQKAGELFF | TGCAGTGCTAGTCCTAGGCAGAAGGCCGGGGAGCTGTTTTTT | - | TRBJ2-2 | few | TRBV20-1
CASARSSYNSPLHF | TGTGCCAGCGCCCGGAGCTCCTATAATTCACCCCTCCACTTT | - | TRBJ1-6 | - | TRBV5-6
CASSVSGDHYNEQFF | TGTGCCAGCAGCGTAAGCGGGGACCACTACAATGAGCAGTTCTTC | TRBD2 | TRBJ2-1 | once | TRBV9
CASSVSRARVRKSSYEQYF | TGTGCCAGCAGCGTTAGCCGAGCCAGGGTTCGTAAGAGCTCCTACGAGCAGTACTTC | - | TRBJ2-7 | few | TRBV7-2
CSVPGDGYTF | TGCAGCGTTCCAGGGGATGGCTACACCTTC | - | TRBJ1-2 | once | TRBV29-1
CASPGTGSFYGYTF | TGTGCCAGCCCTGGGACAGGTTCCTTCTATGGCTACACCTTC | TRBD1 | TRBJ1-2 | - | TRBV6-4
CASSVGGGGQGRFRNTGELFF | TGTGCCAGCAGCGTAGGGGGAGGGGGACAGGGACGGTTTAGGAACACCGGGGAGCTGTTTTTT | TRBD1 | TRBJ2-2 | - | TRBV9
CASSKGQGEKQYF | TGTGCCAGCAGCAAAGGACAGGGGGAAAAGCAGTACTTC | TRBD1 | TRBJ2-7 | - | TRBV7-3
CAISEGLQQGNEKLFF | TGTGCCATCAGTGAGGGTCTACAACAGGGGAATGAAAAACTGTTTTTT | TRBD1 | TRBJ1-4 | - | TRBV10-3
CASSRRGNSGNTIYF | TGTGCCAGCAGCCGACGGGGGAACTCTGGAAACACCATATATTTT | - | TRBJ1-3 | - | TRBV5-6
CASSRDRGRDVYEQYF | TGTGCCAGCAGCCGGGACAGGGGGCGTGACGTTTACGAGCAGTACTTC | TRBD1 | TRBJ2-7 | - | TRBV2
CASVTSGGADTQYF | TGTGCCAGCGTAACTAGCGGGGGGGCAGATACGCAGTATTTT | TRBD2 | TRBJ2-3 | - | TRBV7-2
CASSLRTSTDTQYF | TGTGCCAGCAGCCTAAGGACTAGCACAGATACGCAGTATTTT | - | TRBJ2-3 | - | TRBV3-1/TRBV3-2
CASSPASSYNEQFF | TGTGCCAGCTCACCGGCCAGCTCCTACAATGAGCAGTTCTTC | - | TRBJ2-1 | - | TRBV18
CSEARGDEQFF | TGCTCTGAGGCGAGAGGCGATGAGCAGTTCTTC | - | TRBJ2-1 | - | TRBV20-1
CASSWSGGGYTF | TGTGCCAGCAGTTGGTCCGGGGGTGGCTACACCTTC | - | TRBJ1-2 | - | TRBV12-3/TRBV12-4
CASSSRTEHWYF | TGTGCCAGCAGCTCTCGGACAGAACATTGGTACTTC | - | TRBJ2-4 | - | TRBV7-8
CASRESGGWNTEAFF | TGCGCCAGCAGGGAGTCAGGGGGCTGGAACACTGAAGCTTTCTTT | TRBD1 | TRBJ1-1 | - | TRBV5-1
CASSHDPTGLAGELFF | TGTGCCAGCAGCCACGATCCGACAGGGCTCGCCGGGGAGCTGTTTTTT | TRBD1 | TRBJ2-2 | - | TRBV3-1/TRBV3-2
CSATNEYEQYF | TGCAGTGCTACTAACGAATACGAGCAGTACTTC | - | TRBJ2-7 | - | TRBV20-1
CASRPTGDTQYF | TGTGCCAGCAGACCAACAGGGGATACGCAGTATTTT | - | TRBJ2-3 | - | TRBV12-3/TRBV12-4
CASSPRLAGGAYNEQFF | TGCGCCAGCAGCCCACGACTAGCGGGAGGGGCTTACAATGAGCAGTTCTTC | TRBD2 | TRBJ2-1 | - | TRBV4-3
CASSPGQGAGYEQYF | TGTGCCAGCTCACCAGGGCAGGGGGCGGGCTACGAGCAGTACTTC | TRBD1 | TRBJ2-7 | - | TRBV18
CASSGRDRGKAFF | TGTGCCAGCAGCGGCCGGGACAGGGGAAAAGCTTTCTTT | TRBD1 | TRBJ1-1 | - | TRBV7-2
CARGGGGGDTQYF | TGTGCCCGCGGGGGCGGGGGGGGAGATACGCAGTATTTT | TRBD2 | TRBJ2-3 | - | TRBV12-3/TRBV12-4
CASSPQGVYGYTF | TGTGCCAGCAGCCCACAGGGTGTCTATGGCTACACCTTC | - | TRBJ1-2 | - | TRBV3-1/TRBV3-2
CASRLGGGRINEQFF | TGTGCCAGCCGCCTTGGGGGCGGGAGAATCAATGAGCAGTTCTTC | - | TRBJ2-1 | - | TRBV5-4
CASSLHPPGQGHSEQYF | TGTGCCAGCAGCCTCCACCCCCCGGGACAGGGTCATTCCGAGCAGTACTTC | TRBD1 | TRBJ2-7 | once | TRBV27
CASSLAGSGPQHF | TGTGCCAGCAGTTTAGCGGGCTCAGGGCCCCAGCATTTT | - | TRBJ1-5 | - | TRBV27